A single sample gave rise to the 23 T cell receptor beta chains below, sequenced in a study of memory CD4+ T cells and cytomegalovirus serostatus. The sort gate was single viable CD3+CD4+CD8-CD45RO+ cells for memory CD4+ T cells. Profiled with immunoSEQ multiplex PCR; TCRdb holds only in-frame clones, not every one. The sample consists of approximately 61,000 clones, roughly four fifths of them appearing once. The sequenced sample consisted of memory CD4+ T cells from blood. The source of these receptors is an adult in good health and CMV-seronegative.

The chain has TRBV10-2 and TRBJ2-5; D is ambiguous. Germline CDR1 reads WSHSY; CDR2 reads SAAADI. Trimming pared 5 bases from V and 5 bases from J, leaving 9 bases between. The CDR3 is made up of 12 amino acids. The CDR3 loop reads CASSNFYETQYF. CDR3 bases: TGCGCCAGCAGTAATTTTTACGAGACCCAGTACTTC.

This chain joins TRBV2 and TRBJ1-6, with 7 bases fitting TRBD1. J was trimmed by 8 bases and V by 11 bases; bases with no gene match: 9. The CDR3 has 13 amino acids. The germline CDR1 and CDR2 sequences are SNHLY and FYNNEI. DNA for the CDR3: TGTGCCCGGAAGGGGGCAGTTGATTCACCCCTCCACTTT. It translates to CARKGAVDSPLHF.

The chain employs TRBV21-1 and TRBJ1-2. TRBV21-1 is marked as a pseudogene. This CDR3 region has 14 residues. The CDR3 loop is CASSAPRGSYGYTF. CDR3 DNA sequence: TGTGCCAGCAGCGCCCCCCGGGGAAGCTATGGCTACACCTTC.

CDR3 DNA: TGTGCCAGCAGCCCCGGGACTAGCGGGAGGCCCGGGGAGCTGTTTTTT. Translation gives CASSPGTSGRPGELFF. The rearrangement uses TRBV7-7 and TRBJ2-2; TRBD2 aligns across 15 bases. With 5 bases clipped from V and 6 bases from J, the junction kept 4 bases outside the gene matches. This CDR3 comprises 16 residues. Germline loops: CDR1 SSHAT, CDR2 FNYEAQ (reference sequence).

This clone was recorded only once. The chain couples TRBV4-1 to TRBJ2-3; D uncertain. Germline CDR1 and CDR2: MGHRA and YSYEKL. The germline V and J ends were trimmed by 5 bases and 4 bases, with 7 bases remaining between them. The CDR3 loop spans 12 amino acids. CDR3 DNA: TGCGCCAGCAGCGGTCTTTCAGATACGCAGTATTTT. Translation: CASSGLSDTQYF.

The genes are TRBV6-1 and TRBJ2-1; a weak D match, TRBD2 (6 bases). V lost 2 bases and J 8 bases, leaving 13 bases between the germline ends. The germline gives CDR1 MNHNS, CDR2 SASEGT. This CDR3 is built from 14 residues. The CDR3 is CASSEPRRGDEQFF. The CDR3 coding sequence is TGTGCCAGCAGTGAACCCCGGAGGGGAGATGAGCAGTTCTTC.

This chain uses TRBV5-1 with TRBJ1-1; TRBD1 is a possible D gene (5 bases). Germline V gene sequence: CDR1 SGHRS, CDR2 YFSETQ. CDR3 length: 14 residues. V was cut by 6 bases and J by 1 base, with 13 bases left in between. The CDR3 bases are TGCGCCAGCACCCCCGTGGGGGGGAACACTGAAGCTTTCTTT. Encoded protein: CASTPVGGNTEAFF.

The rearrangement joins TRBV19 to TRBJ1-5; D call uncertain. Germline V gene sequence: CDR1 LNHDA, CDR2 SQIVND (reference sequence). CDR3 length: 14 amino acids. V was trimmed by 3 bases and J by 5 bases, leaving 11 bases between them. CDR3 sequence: CASSMRRGDQPQHF. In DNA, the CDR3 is TGTGCCAGTAGTATGAGAAGAGGCGATCAGCCCCAGCATTTT.

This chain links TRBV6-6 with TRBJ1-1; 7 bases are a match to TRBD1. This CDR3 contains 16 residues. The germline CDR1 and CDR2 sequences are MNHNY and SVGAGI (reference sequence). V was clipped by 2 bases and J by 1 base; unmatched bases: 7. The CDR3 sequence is CASSYPLQGKNTEAFF. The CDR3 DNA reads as TGTGCCAGCAGTTACCCCCTACAGGGGAAGAACACTGAAGCTTTCTTT.

The CDR3 region is CASSMSVENTEAFF. The CDR3 DNA is TGTGCCAGCAGTATGTCTGTTGAGAACACTGAAGCTTTCTTT. V is TRBV7-9 and J is TRBJ1-1, with D unclear. The CDR3 is made up of 14 amino acids. CDR1 is SEHNR and CDR2 is FQNEAQ in the germline V gene (reference sequence). The V and J ends lost 6 bases and 1 base respectively, with 12 bases between them.

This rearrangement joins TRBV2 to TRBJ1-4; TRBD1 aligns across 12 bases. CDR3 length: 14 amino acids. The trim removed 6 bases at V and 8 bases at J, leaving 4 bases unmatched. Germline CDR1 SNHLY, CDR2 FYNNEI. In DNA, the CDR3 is TGTGCCAGCAGGGGGGACAGGGGGCACGAAAAACTGTTTTTT. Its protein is CASRGDRGHEKLFF.

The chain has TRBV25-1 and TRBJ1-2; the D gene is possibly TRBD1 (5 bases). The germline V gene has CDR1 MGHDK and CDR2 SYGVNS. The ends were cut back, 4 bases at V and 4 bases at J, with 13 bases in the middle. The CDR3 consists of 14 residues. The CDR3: CASSGTLGVYGYTF. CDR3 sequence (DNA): TGTGCCAGCAGTGGCACCCTAGGGGTCTATGGCTACACCTTC.

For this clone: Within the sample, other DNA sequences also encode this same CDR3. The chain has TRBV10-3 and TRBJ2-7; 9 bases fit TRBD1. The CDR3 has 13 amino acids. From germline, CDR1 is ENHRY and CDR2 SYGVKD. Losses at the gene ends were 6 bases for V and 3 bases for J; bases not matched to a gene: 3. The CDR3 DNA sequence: TGTGCCATCAGCGGACAGGGGCACTACGAGCAGTACTTC. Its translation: CAISGQGHYEQYF.

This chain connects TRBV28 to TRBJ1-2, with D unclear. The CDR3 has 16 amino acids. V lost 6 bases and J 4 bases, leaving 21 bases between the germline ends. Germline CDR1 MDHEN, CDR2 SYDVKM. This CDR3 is CASRGRTASALYGYTF. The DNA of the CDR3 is TGTGCCAGCAGGGGCCGGACCGCCAGCGCTCTCTATGGCTACACCTTC.

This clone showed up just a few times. CDR3 region: CASTGITEAFF. For the CDR3, the DNA is TGTGCCAGCACCGGAATCACTGAAGCTTTCTTT. The V call is TRBV25-1, the J call TRBJ1-1, with no clear D. Germline V gene data show CDR1 as MGHDK and CDR2 as SYGVNS. This CDR3 has 11 residues. Trimming removed 7 bases from V and 4 bases from J, with 7 bases in between.

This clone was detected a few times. The CDR3 DNA sequence: TGTGCCAGCAGTGACGGGACTCGGAGTCAGCCCCAGCATTTT. Translation: CASSDGTRSQPQHF. The V and J genes are TRBV2 and TRBJ1-5, with a weak D call TRBD1 (5 bases). Germline CDR1 and CDR2: SNHLY and FYNNEI. Trimming shortened V by 3 bases and J by 6 bases, and 12 bases separated the two germline ends. The CDR3 contains 14 residues.

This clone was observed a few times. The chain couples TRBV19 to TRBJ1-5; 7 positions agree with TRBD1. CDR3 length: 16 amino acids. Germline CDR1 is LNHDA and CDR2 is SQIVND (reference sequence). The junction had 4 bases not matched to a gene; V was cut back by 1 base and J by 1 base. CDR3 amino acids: CASSIVTGRSNQPQHF. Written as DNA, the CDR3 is TGTGCCAGTAGTATAGTGACAGGGAGAAGCAATCAGCCCCAGCATTTT.

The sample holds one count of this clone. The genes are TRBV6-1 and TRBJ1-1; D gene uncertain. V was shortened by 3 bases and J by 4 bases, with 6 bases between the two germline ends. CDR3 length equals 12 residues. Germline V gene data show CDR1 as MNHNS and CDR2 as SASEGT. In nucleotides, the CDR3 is TGTGCCAGCAGTGAGTTGATCACTGAAGCTTTCTTT. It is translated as CASSELITEAFF.

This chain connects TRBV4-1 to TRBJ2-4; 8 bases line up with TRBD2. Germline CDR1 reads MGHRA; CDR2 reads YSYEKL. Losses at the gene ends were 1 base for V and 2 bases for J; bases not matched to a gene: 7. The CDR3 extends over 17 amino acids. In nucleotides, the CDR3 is TGCGCCAGCAGCCAAGGTTACGGGGGGGTTTCCAAAAACATTCAGTACTTC. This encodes CASSQGYGGVSKNIQYF.

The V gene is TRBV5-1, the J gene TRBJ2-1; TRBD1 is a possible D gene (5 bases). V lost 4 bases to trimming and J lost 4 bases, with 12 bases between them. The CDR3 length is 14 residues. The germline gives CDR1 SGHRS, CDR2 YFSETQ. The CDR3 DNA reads TGCGCCAGCAGCCCAGGGCTTGTGTACAATGAGCAGTTCTTC. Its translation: CASSPGLVYNEQFF.

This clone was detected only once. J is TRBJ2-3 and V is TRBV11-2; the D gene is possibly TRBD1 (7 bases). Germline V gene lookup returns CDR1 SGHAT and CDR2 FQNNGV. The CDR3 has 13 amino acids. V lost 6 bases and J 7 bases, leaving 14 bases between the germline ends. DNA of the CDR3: TGTGCCAGCAGGCTGGAGGGGGCGAATACGCAGTATTTT. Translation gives CASRLEGANTQYF.

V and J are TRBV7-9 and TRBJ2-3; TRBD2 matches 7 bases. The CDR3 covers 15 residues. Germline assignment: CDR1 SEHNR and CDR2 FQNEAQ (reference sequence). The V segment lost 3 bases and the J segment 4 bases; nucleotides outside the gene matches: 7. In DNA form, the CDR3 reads TGTGCCAGCAGCTTCCCAGCGGGATTTTCAGATACGCAGTATTTT. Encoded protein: CASSFPAGFSDTQYF.

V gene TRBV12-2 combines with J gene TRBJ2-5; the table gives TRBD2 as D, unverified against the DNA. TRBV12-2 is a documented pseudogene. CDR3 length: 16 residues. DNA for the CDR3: TGTGCAAGTCGCTTAGAGGGGGGTAGCGGGGAAGAGACCCAGTACTTC. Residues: CASRLEGGSGEETQYF.